This T cell receptor (beta chain) was captured by sequencing in a study of blood T cell repertoires in COVID-19. Sequenced by immunoSEQ multiplex PCR; TCRdb stores in-frame clones only, minus some. This sample has roughly 290,000 clones, with approximately 90% found just once. This CDR3 region has 14 residues. The germline V gene encodes CDR1 LGHDT and CDR2 YNNKEL (reference sequence). The ends were cut back, 0 bases at V and 3 bases at J, with 6 bases in the middle. This chain links TRBV3-1 (or the pseudogene TRBV3-2) with TRBJ2-1; D ambiguous. The clonotype originates from a woman younger than 45 with COVID-19, enrolled during active disease. The sequenced material came from peripheral blood. The CDR3 is CASSQDRFYNEQFF. The CDR3 DNA is TGTGCCAGCAGCCAAGATCGTTTCTACAATGAGCAGTTCTTC.